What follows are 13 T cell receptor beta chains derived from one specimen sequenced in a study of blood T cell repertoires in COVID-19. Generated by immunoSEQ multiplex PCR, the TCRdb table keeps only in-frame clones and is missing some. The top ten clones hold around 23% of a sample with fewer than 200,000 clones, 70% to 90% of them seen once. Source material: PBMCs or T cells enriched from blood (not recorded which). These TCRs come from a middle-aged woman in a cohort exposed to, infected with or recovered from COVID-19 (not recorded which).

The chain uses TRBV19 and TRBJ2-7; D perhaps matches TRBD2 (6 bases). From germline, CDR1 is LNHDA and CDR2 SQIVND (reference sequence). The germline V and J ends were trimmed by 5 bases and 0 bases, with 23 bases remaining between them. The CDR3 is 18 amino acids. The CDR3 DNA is TGTGCCAGTAGTTACGGACTAACAGCAATCGATAGCTCCTACGAGCAGTACTTC. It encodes CASSYGLTAIDSSYEQYF.

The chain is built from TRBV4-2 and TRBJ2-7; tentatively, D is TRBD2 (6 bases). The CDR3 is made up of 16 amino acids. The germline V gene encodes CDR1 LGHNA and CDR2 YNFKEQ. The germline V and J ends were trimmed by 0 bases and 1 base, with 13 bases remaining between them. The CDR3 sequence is CASSQDEGSGSYEQYF. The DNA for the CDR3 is TGTGCCAGCAGCCAAGATGAAGGTAGCGGTTCCTACGAGCAGTACTTC.

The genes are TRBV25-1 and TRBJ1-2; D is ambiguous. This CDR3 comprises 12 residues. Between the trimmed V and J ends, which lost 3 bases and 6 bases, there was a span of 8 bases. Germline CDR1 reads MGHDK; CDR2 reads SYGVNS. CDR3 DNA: TGTGCCAGCAGTGAGTTAGGAGATGGCTACACCTTC. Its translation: CASSELGDGYTF.

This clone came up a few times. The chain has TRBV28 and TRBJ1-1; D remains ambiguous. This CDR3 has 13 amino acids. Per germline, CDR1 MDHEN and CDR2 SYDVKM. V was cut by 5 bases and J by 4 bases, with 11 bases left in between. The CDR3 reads CASSLRGSTEAFF. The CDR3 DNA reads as TGTGCCAGCAGTCTCCGGGGTTCCACTGAAGCTTTCTTT.

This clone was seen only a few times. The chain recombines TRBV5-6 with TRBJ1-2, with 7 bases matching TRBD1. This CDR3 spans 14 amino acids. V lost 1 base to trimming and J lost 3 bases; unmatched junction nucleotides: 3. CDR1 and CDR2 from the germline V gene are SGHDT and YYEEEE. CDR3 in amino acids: CASSLSGTDYGYTF. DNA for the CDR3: TGTGCCAGCAGCTTGTCCGGGACAGACTATGGCTACACCTTC.

CDR3 sequence (DNA): TGTGCCAGCACCAGGGGCCCCGATGAAGCTTTCTTT. It codes for CASTRGPDEAFF. The V gene is TRBV6-5, the J gene TRBJ1-1; possible D gene TRBD1, 6 bases. V lost 7 bases to trimming and J lost 7 bases, with 13 bases between them. Germline-derived CDR1 and CDR2 are MNHEY and SVGAGI. The CDR3 extends over 12 amino acids.

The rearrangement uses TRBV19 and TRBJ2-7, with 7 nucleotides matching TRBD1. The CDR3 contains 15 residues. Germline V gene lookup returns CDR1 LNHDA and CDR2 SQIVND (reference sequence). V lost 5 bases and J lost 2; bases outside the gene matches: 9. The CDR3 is CASSSHRGPTYEQYF. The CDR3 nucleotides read TGTGCCAGTAGTTCTCACAGGGGACCTACCTACGAGCAGTACTTC.

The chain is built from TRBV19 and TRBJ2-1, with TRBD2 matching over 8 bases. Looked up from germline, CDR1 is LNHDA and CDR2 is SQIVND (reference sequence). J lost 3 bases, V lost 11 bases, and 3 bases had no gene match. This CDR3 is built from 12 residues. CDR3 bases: TGTGCCGCCGGGGGGGACTACAATGAGCAGTTCTTC. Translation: CAAGGDYNEQFF.

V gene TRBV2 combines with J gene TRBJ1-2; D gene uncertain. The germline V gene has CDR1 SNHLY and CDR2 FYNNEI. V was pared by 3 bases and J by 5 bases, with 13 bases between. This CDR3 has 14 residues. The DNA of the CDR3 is TGTGCCAGCAGTGAGGTGCGGGGAAGATATGGCTACACCTTC. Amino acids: CASSEVRGRYGYTF.

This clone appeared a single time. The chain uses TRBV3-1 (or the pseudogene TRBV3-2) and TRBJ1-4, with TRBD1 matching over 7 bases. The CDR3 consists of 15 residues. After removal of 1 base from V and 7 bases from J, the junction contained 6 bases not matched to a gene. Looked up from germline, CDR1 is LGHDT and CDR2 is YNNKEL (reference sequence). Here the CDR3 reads CASSQGQGDVEKLFF. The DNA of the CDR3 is TGTGCCAGCAGCCAAGGCCAGGGGGATGTTGAAAAACTGTTTTTT.

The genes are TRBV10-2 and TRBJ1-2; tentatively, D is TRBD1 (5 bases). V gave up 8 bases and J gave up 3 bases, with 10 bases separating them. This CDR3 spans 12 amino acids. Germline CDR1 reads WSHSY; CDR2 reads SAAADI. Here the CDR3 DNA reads TGCGCCAGCTCGGTAGGGGACTATGGCTACACCTTC. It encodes CASSVGDYGYTF.

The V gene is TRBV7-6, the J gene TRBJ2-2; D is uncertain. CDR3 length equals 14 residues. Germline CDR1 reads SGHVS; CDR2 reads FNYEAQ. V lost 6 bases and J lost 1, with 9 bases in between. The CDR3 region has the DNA TGTGCCAGCAGTATGAGACAGAACACCGGGGAGCTGTTTTTT. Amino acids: CASSMRQNTGELFF.

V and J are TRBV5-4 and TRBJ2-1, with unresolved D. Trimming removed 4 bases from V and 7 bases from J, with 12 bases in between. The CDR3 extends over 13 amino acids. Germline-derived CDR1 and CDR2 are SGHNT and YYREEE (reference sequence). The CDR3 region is CASSPSGPNEQFF. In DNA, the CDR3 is TGTGCCAGCAGCCCCAGTGGCCCGAATGAGCAGTTCTTC. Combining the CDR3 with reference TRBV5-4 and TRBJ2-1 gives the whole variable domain ETGVTQSPTHLIKTRGQQVTLRCSSQSGHNTVSWYQQALGQGPQFIFQYYREEENGRGNFPPRFSGLQFPNYSSELNVNALELDDSALYLCASSPSGPNEQFFGPGTRLTVL.